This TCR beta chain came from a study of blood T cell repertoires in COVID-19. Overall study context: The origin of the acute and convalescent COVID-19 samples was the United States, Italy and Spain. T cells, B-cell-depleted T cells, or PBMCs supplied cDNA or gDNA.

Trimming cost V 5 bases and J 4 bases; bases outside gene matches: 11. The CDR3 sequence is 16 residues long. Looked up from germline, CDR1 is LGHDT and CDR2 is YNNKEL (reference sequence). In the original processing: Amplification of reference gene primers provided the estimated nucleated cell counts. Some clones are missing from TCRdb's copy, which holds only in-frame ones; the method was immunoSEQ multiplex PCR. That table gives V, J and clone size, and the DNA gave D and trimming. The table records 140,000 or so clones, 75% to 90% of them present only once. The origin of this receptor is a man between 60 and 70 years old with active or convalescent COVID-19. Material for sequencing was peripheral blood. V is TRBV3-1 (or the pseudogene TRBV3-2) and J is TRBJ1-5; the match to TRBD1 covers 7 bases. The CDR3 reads CASSAQGSSFNQPQHF. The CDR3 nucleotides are TGTGCCAGCAGCGCACAGGGGTCATCGTTTAATCAGCCCCAGCATTTT.